Shown below are 3 T cell receptor beta chains from a single sample sequenced in a study of CD8+ T cells in alopecia areata. Extraction of RNA preceded its reverse transcription into cDNA, which served as the sequencing template. The assay was immunoSEQ multiplex PCR, and TCRdb's table has in-frame clones only and misses some. The sample records 30,000 to 40,000 clones, roughly 80% being singletons. Sequencing was done on a sample of NKG2D-low CD8+ T cells sorted from blood. The receptor set was obtained from a human donor with alopecia areata.

This chain uses TRBV29-1 with TRBJ2-7; tentatively, D is TRBD1 (5 bases). The germline CDR1 and CDR2 sequences are SQVTM and ANQGSEA. This CDR3 contains 12 residues. Between the trimmed V and J ends, which lost 6 bases and 3 bases, there was a span of 12 bases. The CDR3 DNA reads TGCAGCGTGCGAGTAGACAGCTACGAGCAGTACTTC. Its translation: CSVRVDSYEQYF.

This chain uses TRBV9 with TRBJ2-1; possibly TRBD1 or TRBD2 for D (5 bases each). CDR1 is SGDLS and CDR2 is YYNGEE in the germline V gene. Trimming removed 2 bases at V and 7 bases at J, with 13 bases between. The CDR3 covers 14 residues. The CDR3 reads CASSVNRGVNEQFF. The CDR3 DNA sequence: TGTGCCAGCAGCGTCAATAGAGGGGTAAATGAGCAGTTCTTC.

The chain couples TRBV5-6 to TRBJ1-3; 11 bases are shared with TRBD1. The CDR3 covers 16 residues. CDR1 and CDR2 from the germline V gene are SGHDT and YYEEEE. Trimming removed 0 bases from V and 2 bases from J; junction bases left unmatched: 1. The CDR3 loop reads CASSLVGQGAGNTIYF. CDR3 sequence (DNA): TGTGCCAGCAGCTTGGTGGGACAGGGGGCTGGAAACACCATATATTTT.